The source of this T cell receptor beta chain is a study of blood T cell repertoires in COVID-19. Background on the study: T cells, B-cell-depleted T cells, or PBMCs provided the cDNA or gDNA that served as material.

Data came from immunoSEQ multiplex PCR; TCRdb stores just in-frame clones and leaves some out. This table has 250,000 to 300,000 clones, around four fifths appearing once. Germline V gene lookup returns CDR1 SGHDN and CDR2 FVKESK. There are 16 residues in the CDR3. Germline trimming cut 0 bases from V and 2 bases from J; bases unmatched to any gene: 2. The source is a man between 60 and 75 years old who had recovered from COVID-19. The rearrangement links TRBV14 to TRBJ2-1; 9 bases match TRBD1. The specimen was peripheral blood. The CDR3 sequence is CASSQDHRGPYNEQFF. CDR3 DNA: TGTGCCAGCAGCCAAGACCACAGGGGGCCCTACAATGAGCAGTTCTTC.